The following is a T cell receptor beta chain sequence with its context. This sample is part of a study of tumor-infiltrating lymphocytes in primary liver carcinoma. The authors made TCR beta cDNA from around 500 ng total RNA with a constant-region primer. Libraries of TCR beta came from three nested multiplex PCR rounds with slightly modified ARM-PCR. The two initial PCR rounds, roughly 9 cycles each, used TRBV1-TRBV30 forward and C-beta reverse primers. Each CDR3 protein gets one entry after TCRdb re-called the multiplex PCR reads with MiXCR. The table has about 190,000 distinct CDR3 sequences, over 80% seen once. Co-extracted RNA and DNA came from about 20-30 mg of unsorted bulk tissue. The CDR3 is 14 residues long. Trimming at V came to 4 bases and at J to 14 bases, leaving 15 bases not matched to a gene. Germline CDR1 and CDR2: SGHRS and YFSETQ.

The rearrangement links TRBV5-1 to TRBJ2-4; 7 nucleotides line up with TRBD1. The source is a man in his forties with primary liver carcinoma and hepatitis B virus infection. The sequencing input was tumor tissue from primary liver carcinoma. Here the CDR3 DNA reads TGCGCCAGCAGCCTGGGGGACAGTGATAATTCCGAGTACTTC. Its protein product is CASSLGDSDNSEYF.